These 10 T cell receptor beta chains were sequenced from one sample in a study of CD8+ T cells in alopecia areata. Extracted RNA was reverse transcribed into cDNA, the sequencing template. Produced via immunoSEQ multiplex PCR; TCRdb's table is partial and in-frame only. This table has about 180,000 clones, roughly 50% appearing once. Indicated treatment: oral pan-JAK inhibitor, 5-10 mg twice daily. The sequenced sample was CD8+ T cells sorted from blood, obtained at week 24, from a patient treated with tofacitinib. All receptors derive from a human donor with alopecia areata.

This clone has more than one count but fewer than ten. V gene TRBV11-2 combines with J gene TRBJ2-1, with D possibly matching TRBD2 (5 bases). The CDR3 contains 12 residues. Germline CDR1 SGHAT, CDR2 FQNNGV. V gave up 8 bases and J gave up 1 base, with 6 bases separating them. The CDR3 bases are TGTGCCAGCCGGGGATCCTACAATGAGCAGTTCTTC. It translates to CASRGSYNEQFF.

CDR3 region: CASSLLGEKLFF. In DNA form, the CDR3 reads TGTGCCAGCAGCCTATTGGGGGAAAAACTGTTTTTT. The chain is built from TRBV13 and TRBJ1-4; D is ambiguous. CDR3 length: 12 amino acids. With 5 bases removed from V and 8 bases from J, the gap between germline ends came to 9 bases. The germline V gene has CDR1 PRHDT and CDR2 FYEKMQ (reference sequence).

The chain joins TRBV4-3 to TRBJ2-7; tentative D call: TRBD2 (6 bases). Germline-derived CDR1 and CDR2 are LGHNA and YSLEER. The CDR3 extends over 15 amino acids. V was cut by 0 bases and J by 6 bases, with 15 bases left in between. CDR3 protein: CASSQDQGGGFEQYF. The CDR3 DNA reads as TGCGCCAGCAGCCAAGATCAGGGAGGAGGGTTCGAGCAGTACTTC.

The rearrangement joins TRBV15 to TRBJ1-3; D unresolved. The length of the CDR3 is 15 residues. Germline V gene data show CDR1 as LNHNV and CDR2 as YYDKDF (reference sequence). V was shortened by 4 bases and J by 7 bases, with 17 bases between the two germline ends. CDR3 nucleotide sequence: TGTGCCACCAGCATTGGGCCGGGGAAGGGCAACACCATATATTTT. The encoded protein is CATSIGPGKGNTIYF.

This chain links TRBV2 with TRBJ2-2; D uncertain. The CDR3 runs to 10 residues. The germline CDR1 and CDR2 sequences are SNHLY and FYNNEI. The germline V and J ends were trimmed by 4 bases and 10 bases, with 4 bases remaining between them. The CDR3: CASSGEELFF. CDR3 DNA: TGTGCCAGCAGTGGTGAGGAGCTGTTTTTT.

J is TRBJ2-5 and V is TRBV27, with a weak D call TRBD1 (5 bases). The germline V gene encodes CDR1 MNHEY and CDR2 SMNVEV (reference sequence). The CDR3 contains 11 residues. Trimming removed 5 bases at V and 7 bases at J, with 8 bases between. CDR3 amino acids: CASSGQGTQYF. The CDR3, as DNA: TGTGCCAGCAGTGGGCAGGGGACCCAGTACTTC.

This sequence joins TRBV9 and TRBJ2-1; 7 bases align to TRBD2. This CDR3 is 16 amino acids long. V shed 0 bases, J shed 0 bases, and the junction held 3 bases outside the gene matches. Looked up from germline, CDR1 is SGDLS and CDR2 is YYNGEE. The CDR3 is CASSVGGGSSYNEQFF. For the CDR3, the DNA is TGTGCCAGCAGCGTAGGGGGAGGGAGCTCCTACAATGAGCAGTTCTTC.

The V gene is TRBV6-5, the J gene TRBJ2-2; no clear D gene. V lost 0 bases and J 2 bases, leaving 7 bases between the germline ends. Germline V gene lookup returns CDR1 MNHEY and CDR2 SVGAGI. The CDR3 has 15 residues. The CDR3 bases are TGTGCCAGCAGTTACTCGTACAAAAACACCGGGGAGCTGTTTTTT. Encoded protein: CASSYSYKNTGELFF.

This clone was observed a handful of times. The chain employs TRBV10-3 and TRBJ2-1, with TRBD2 matching over 10 bases. With 0 bases clipped from V and 5 bases from J, the junction kept 7 bases outside the gene matches. There are 17 residues in the CDR3. Germline V gene sequence: CDR1 ENHRY, CDR2 SYGVKD. The CDR3 is CAISESLASGGDNEQFF. The DNA for the CDR3 is TGTGCCATCAGTGAGTCTCTGGCTAGCGGGGGAGACAATGAGCAGTTCTTC.

This clone came up a few times. V is TRBV10-3 and J is TRBJ2-1, with 7 bases matching TRBD2. The V segment lost 3 bases and the J segment 5 bases; nucleotides outside the gene matches: 7. The CDR3 length is 15 residues. Germline CDR1 is ENHRY and CDR2 is SYGVKD. The CDR3 here is CAISETSGAHNEQFF. The CDR3 nucleotides read TGTGCCATCAGTGAAACCAGCGGGGCCCACAATGAGCAGTTCTTC.